This T cell receptor (beta chain) was retrieved from a study of cytomegalovirus exposure and HLA in healthy donors. The PCR was carried out with 60 Vbeta primers and 13 Jbeta primers. Produced via immunoSEQ multiplex PCR; TCRdb's table is partial and in-frame only. This table has fewer than 250,000 clones, over 80% appearing once. Per germline, CDR1 MNHEY and CDR2 SMNVEV (reference sequence). This CDR3 spans 11 amino acids. J lost 7 bases, V lost 9 bases, and 4 bases had no gene match. Findings of the study overall: A later analysis showed that HLA-associated TCR beta chains had undergone more clonal expansion than equally common others. Reportedly, fewer N-insertions than the approximately 600-donor mean appeared in an Asian-associated ancestry cluster in a later analysis.

A word on this clone: Its specificity is not known.

The specimen was PBMCs. The TCR originated in a man in his thirties or forties in good health and CMV-seronegative. The chain has TRBV27 and TRBJ1-2; TRBD1 matches 8 bases. Written as DNA, the CDR3 is TGTGCCAGTCAGGGGGCTGGTGGCTACACCTTC. It is translated as CASQGAGGYTF.